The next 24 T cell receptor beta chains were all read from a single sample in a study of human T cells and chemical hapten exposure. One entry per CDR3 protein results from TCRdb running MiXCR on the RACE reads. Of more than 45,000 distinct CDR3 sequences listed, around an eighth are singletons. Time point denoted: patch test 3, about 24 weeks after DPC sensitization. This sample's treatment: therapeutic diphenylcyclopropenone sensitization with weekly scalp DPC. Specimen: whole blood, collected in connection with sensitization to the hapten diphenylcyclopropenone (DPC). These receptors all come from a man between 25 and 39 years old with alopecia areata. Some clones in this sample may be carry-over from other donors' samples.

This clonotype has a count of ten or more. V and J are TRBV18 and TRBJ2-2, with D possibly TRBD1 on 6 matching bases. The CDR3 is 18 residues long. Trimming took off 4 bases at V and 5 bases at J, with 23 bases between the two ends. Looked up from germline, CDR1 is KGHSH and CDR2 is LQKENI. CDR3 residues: CASSLKQRDTPRTGELFF. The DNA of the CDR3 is TGTGCCAGCTCACTGAAACAAAGGGACACCCCGAGGACCGGGGAGCTGTTTTTT.

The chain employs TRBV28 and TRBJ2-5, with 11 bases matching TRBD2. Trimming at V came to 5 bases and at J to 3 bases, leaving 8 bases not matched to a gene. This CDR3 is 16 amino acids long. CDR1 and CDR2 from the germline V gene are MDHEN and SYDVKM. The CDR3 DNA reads TGTGCCAGCAGTCCCCCTAGACTAGCGGGGAAAGAGACCCAGTACTTC. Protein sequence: CASSPPRLAGKETQYF.

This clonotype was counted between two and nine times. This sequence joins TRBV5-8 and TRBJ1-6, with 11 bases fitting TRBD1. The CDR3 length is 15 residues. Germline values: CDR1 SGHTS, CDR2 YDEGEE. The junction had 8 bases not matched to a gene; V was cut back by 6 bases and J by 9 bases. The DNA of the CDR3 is TGTGCCAGCACCTGGGACAGGGGGAAACTTTCACCCCTCCACTTT. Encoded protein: CASTWDRGKLSPLHF.

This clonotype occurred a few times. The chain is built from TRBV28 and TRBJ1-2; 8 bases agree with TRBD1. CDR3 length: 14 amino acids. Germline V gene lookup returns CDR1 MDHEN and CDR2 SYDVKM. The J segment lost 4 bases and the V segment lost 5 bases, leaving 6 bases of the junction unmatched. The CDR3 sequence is CASSTGTGFYGYTF. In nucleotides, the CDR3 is TGTGCCAGCAGTACCGGGACAGGCTTCTATGGCTACACCTTC.

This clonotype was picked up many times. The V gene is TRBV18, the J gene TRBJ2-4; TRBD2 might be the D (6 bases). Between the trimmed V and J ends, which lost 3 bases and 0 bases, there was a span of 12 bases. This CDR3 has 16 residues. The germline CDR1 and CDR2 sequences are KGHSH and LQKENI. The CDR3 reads CASSPREGLAKNIQYF. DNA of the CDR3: TGTGCCAGCTCACCGCGGGAAGGGTTAGCCAAAAACATTCAGTACTTC.

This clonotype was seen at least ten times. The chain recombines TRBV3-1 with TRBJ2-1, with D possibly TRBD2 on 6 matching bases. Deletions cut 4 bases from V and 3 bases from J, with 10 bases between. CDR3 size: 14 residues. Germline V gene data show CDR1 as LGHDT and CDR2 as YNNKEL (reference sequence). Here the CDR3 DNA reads TGTGCCAGCAGCCCGTTGACTAGCTACAATGAGCAGTTCTTC. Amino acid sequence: CASSPLTSYNEQFF.

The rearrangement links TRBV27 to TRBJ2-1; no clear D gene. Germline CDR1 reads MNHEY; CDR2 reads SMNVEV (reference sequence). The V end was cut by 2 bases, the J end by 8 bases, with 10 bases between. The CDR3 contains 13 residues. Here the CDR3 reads CASSLSLGDEQFF. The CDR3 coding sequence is TGTGCCAGCAGTTTAAGCCTAGGCGATGAGCAGTTCTTC.

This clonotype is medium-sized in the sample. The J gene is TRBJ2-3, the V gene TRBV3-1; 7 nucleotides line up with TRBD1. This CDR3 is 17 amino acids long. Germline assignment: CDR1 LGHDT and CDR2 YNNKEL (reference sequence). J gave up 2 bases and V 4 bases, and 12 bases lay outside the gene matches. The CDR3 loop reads CASSPHIPGQITDTQYF. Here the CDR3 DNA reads TGTGCCAGCAGCCCCCACATCCCGGGACAGATCACAGATACGCAGTATTTT.

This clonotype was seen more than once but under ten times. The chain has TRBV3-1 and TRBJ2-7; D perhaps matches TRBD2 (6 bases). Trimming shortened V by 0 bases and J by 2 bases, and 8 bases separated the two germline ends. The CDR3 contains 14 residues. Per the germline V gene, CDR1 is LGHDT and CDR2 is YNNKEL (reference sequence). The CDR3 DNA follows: TGTGCCAGCAGCCAAGATGGAGGGGCCTACGAGCAGTACTTC. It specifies CASSQDGGAYEQYF.

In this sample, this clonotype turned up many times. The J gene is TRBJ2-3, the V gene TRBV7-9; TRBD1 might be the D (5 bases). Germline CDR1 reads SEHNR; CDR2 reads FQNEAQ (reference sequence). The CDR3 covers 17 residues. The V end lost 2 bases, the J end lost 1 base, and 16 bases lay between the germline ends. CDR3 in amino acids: CASSLIRASRGTDTQYF. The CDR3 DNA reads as TGTGCCAGCAGCTTAATCAGGGCAAGCCGCGGCACAGATACGCAGTATTTT. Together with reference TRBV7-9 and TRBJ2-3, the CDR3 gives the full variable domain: DTGVSQNPRHKITKRGQNVTFRCDPISEHNRLYWYRQTLGQGPEFLTYFQNEAQLEKSRLLSDRFSAERPKGSFSTLEIQRTEQGDSAMYLCASSLIRASRGTDTQYFGPGTRLTVL.

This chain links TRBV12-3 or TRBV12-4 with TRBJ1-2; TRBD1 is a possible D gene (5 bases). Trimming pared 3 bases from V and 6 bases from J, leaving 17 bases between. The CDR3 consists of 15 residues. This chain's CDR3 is CASSLWPTKDNGYTF. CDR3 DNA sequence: TGTGCCAGCAGTTTGTGGCCGACTAAGGACAATGGCTACACCTTC.

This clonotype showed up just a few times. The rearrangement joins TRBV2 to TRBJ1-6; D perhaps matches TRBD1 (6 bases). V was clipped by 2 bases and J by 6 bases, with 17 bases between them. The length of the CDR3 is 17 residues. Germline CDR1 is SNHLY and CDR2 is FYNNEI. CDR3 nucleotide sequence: TGTGCCAGCAGTGAAACGGCACAGGGCATTTTTAATTCACCCCTCCACTTT. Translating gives CASSETAQGIFNSPLHF.

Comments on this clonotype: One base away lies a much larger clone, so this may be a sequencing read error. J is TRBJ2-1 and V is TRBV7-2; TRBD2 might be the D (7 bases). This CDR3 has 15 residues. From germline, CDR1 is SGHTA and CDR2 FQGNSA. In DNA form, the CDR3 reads TGTGCCAGCAGCTCGGCGGGGGCGTATTACATTGAGCAGTTCTTC. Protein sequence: CASSSAGAYYIEQFF.

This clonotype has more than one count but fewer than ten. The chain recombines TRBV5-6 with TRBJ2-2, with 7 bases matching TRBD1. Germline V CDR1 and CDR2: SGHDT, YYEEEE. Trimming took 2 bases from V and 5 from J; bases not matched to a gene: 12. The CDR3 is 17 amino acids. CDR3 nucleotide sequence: TGTGCCAGCAGCTTCCCGACAGGGACACCGCCTACCGGGGAGCTGTTTTTT. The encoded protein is CASSFPTGTPPTGELFF.

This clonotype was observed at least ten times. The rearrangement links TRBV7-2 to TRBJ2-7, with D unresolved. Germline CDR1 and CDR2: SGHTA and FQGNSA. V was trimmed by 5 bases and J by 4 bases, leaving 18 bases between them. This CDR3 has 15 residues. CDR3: CASSRAGTTDYEQYF. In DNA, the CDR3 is TGTGCCAGCAGCAGGGCTGGTACAACCGATTACGAGCAGTACTTC.

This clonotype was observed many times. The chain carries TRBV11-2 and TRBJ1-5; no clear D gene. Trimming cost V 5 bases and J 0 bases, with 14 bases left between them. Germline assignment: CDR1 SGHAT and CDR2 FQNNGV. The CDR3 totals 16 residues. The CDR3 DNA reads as TGTGCCAGCAGCATTGATTCTCTTTATAGCAATCAGCCCCAGCATTTT. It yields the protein CASSIDSLYSNQPQHF. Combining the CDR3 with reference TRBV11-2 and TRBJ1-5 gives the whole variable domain EAGVAQSPRYKIIEKRQSVAFWCNPISGHATLYWYQQILGQGPKLLIQFQNNGVVDDSQLPKDRFSAERLKGVDSTLKIQPAKLEDSAVYLCASSIDSLYSNQPQHFGDGTRLSIL.

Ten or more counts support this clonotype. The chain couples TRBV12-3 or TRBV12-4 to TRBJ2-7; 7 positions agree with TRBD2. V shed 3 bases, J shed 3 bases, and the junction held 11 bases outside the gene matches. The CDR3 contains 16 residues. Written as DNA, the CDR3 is TGTGCCAGCAGTTTGCCCCTATTCGGCGGGGGCTACGAGCAGTACTTC. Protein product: CASSLPLFGGGYEQYF.

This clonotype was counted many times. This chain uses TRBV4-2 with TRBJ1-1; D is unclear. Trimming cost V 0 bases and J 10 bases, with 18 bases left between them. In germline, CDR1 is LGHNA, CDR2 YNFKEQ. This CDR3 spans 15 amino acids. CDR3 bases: TGTGCCAGCAGCCAAGAGGGAGGACCCAAGCTAGGAGCTTTCTTT. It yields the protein CASSQEGGPKLGAFF.

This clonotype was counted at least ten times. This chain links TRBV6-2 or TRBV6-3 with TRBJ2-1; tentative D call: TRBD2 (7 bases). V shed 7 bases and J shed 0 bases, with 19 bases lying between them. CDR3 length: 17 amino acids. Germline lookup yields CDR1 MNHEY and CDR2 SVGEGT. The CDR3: CASISEIGGHSYNEQFF. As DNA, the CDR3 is TGTGCCAGCATTTCAGAAATCGGGGGGCACTCCTACAATGAGCAGTTCTTC.

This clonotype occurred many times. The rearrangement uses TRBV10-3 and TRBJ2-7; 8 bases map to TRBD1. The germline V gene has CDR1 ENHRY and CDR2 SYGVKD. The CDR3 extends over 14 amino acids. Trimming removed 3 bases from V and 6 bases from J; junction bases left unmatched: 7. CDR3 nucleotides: TGTGCCATCAGTGAAGACAGGGGAGTGATCGAGCAGTACTTC. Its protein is CAISEDRGVIEQYF.

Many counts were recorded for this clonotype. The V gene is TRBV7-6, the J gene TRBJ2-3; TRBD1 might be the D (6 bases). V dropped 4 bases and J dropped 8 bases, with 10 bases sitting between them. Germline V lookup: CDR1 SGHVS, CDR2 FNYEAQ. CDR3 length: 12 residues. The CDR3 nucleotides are TGTGCCAGCAGCTCAGCACAGGGTACGCAGTATTTT. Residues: CASSSAQGTQYF.

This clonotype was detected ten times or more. CDR3 amino acids: CASKLGANTGELFF. CDR3 sequence (DNA): TGTGCCAGCAAGTTGGGTGCGAACACCGGGGAGCTGTTTTTT. J is TRBJ2-2 and V is TRBV12-3 or TRBV12-4; D remains unclear. V lost 7 bases and J 0 bases, leaving 9 bases between the germline ends. The CDR3 length is 14 residues.

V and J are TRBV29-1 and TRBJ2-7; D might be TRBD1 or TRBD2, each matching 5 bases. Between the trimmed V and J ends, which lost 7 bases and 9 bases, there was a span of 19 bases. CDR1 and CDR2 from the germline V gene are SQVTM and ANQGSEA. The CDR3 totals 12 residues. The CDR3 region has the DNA TGCAGCGCCGGGGACGGAGTTAACGGGCAGTACTTC. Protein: CSAGDGVNGQYF.

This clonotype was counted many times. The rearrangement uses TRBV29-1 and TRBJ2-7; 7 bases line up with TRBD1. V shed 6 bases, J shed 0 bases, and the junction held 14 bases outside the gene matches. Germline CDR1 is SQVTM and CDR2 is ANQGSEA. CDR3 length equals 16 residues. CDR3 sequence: CSVQEQQGRSSYEQYF. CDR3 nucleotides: TGCAGCGTCCAAGAACAACAGGGGAGAAGCTCCTACGAGCAGTACTTC.